Listed here are 3 T cell receptor beta chains from one sample, sequenced in a study of shared clonotypes between healthy human individuals. The table came from immunoSEQ multiplex PCR; TCRdb's copy has only in-frame clones and leaves some out. This table holds about 2.4 million clones, over 85% found once. Sequenced input: naive CD4+ T cells sorted from blood. Subset given: CD45RA+ positively selected. These receptors originate from a young man in good health.

The rearrangement joins TRBV7-9 to TRBJ1-1; 7 positions agree with TRBD1. CDR1 is SEHNR and CDR2 is FQNEAQ in the germline V gene (reference sequence). V shed 5 bases and J 4 bases; nucleotides not matched to a gene: 4. There are 13 residues in the CDR3. CDR3 amino acids: CASSQTGSTEAFF. DNA for the CDR3: TGTGCCAGCAGCCAGACAGGGAGCACTGAAGCTTTCTTT.

About this clone: In the same sample, other DNA sequences code for this CDR3. The chain uses TRBV18 and TRBJ1-1; possibly TRBD1 for D (6 bases). CDR1 KGHSH and CDR2 LQKENI come from the germline V gene. V lost 2 bases and J lost 0, with 10 bases in between. The CDR3 extends over 15 amino acids. In DNA form, the CDR3 reads TGTGCCAGCTCACCATCCGGGACATTGAACACTGAAGCTTTCTTT. Protein sequence: CASSPSGTLNTEAFF.

This clone has a single count. This chain connects TRBV6-6 to TRBJ1-5, with D unresolved. The V end was cut by 6 bases, the J end by 2 bases, with 11 bases between. CDR3 size: 14 residues. In germline, CDR1 is MNHNY, CDR2 SVGAGI (reference sequence). In nucleotides, the CDR3 is TGTGCCAGCAGCAACGCGCTCGGCAATCAGCCCCAGCATTTT. It is translated as CASSNALGNQPQHF.